The sequence of this T cell receptor (beta chain) was determined in a study of T cells in Graves' hyperthyroidism and ophthalmopathy. Uncontrolled infection, other autoimmune disease, pregnancy or lactation barred patients from enrollment. Details on this clonotype: Its antigen is undetermined.

Germline values: CDR1 LNHNV, CDR2 YYDKDF (reference sequence). The CDR3 loop spans 13 amino acids. The V end was cut by 1 base, the J end by 6 bases, with 7 bases between. Study findings and constraints: The authors' 13 V-J model separated ophthalmopathy from stable hyperthyroidism.

TCR beta CDR3 sequences were amplified from RNA transcripts. Primed by the HTBI set, a first-round RT-PCR was run on the TCR CDR3. MiXCR, run by TCRdb on the multiplex PCR reads, gives a single entry per CDR3 protein. The table shows about 570,000 distinct CDR3 sequences, with roughly 46% occurring only once. The material sequenced was peripheral blood or thyroid tissue (not recorded which). The chain uses TRBV15 and TRBJ1-5; the D is unclear. The TCR sequence derives from an adult woman with Graves' disease, either hyperthyroidism or ophthalmopathy (not recorded which). The CDR3 here is CATSRVGSQPQHF. The CDR3 DNA follows: TGTGCCACCAGCAGAGTGGGCAGTCAGCCCCAGCATTTT.